These 18 T cell receptor beta chains were sequenced from one sample in a study of cytomegalovirus exposure and HLA in healthy donors. Amplification used 60 Vbeta primers and 13 Jbeta primers. Clones were read by immunoSEQ multiplex PCR, and TCRdb kept only the in-frame ones, dropping some. This table has about 150,000 clones, approximately 81% appearing once. Sequenced material: PBMCs. Receptors were obtained from a woman between 18 and 29 years old in good health and CMV-seronegative.

This chain links TRBV19 with TRBJ1-2; TRBD1 matches 8 bases. CDR3 length: 13 amino acids. The V and J ends lost 5 bases and 8 bases, in that order; junction bases with no gene match: 7. Germline values: CDR1 LNHDA, CDR2 SQIVND (reference sequence). CDR3 DNA: TGTGCCAGTAGTTTCGGACAGGGCGGCGGCTACACCTTC. This sequence encodes CASSFGQGGGYTF. Combining the CDR3 with reference TRBV19 and TRBJ1-2 gives the whole variable domain DGGITQSPKYLFRKEGQNVTLSCEQNLNHDAMYWYRQDPGQGLRLIYYSQIVNDFQKGDIAEGYSVSREKKESFPLTVTSAQKNPTAFYLCASSFGQGGGYTFGSGTRLTVV.

This clone occurred once. This chain joins TRBV29-1 and TRBJ2-1; TRBD1 aligns across 8 bases. The CDR3 spans 14 residues. Germline CDR1 and CDR2: SQVTM and ANQGSEA. V lost 6 bases, J lost 15 bases, and 19 bases stayed unmatched. Here the CDR3 DNA reads TGCAGCGTCAGGGGGCGCCTCCAGGACCGGTCGGGGTTCTTC. Translated, it gives CSVRGRLQDRSGFF.

The V and J genes are TRBV6-1 and TRBJ2-5; TRBD1 matches at 9 bases. The CDR3 runs 13 residues. Germline CDR1 reads MNHNS; CDR2 reads SASEGT. The J segment lost 4 bases and the V segment lost 8 bases, leaving 5 bases of the junction unmatched. The CDR3 region has the DNA TGTGCCAGCCTACAGGGGGCAGGAGAGACCCAGTACTTC. Its translation: CASLQGAGETQYF.

This CDR3 is CASSLAGTQTDTQYF. The CDR3 region has the DNA TGTGCCAGCAGCTTAGCGGGGACACAGACAGATACGCAGTATTTT. The chain links TRBV7-2 to TRBJ2-3; tentatively, D is TRBD1 (6 bases). Trimming removed 0 bases from V and 3 bases from J, with 10 bases in between. CDR1 and CDR2 from the germline V gene are SGHTA and FQGNSA. The CDR3 runs 15 residues.

The chain uses TRBV5-4 and TRBJ2-5; 8 bases are a match to TRBD2. The CDR3 runs to 14 residues. J gave up 1 base and V 7 bases, and 6 bases lay outside the gene matches. From germline, CDR1 is SGHNT and CDR2 YYREEE (reference sequence). CDR3 residues: CASSGAGGQETQYF. CDR3 coding DNA: TGTGCCAGCTCGGGGGCGGGAGGCCAAGAGACCCAGTACTTC.

The rearrangement joins TRBV4-1 to TRBJ1-5, with D tentatively TRBD1 (5 bases). The CDR3 has 14 amino acids. V was pared by 1 base and J by 10 bases, with 14 bases between. Germline CDR1 MGHRA, CDR2 YSYEKL. DNA of the CDR3: TGCGCCAGCAGCCAAGTAGCAAGGGGAGGTCCCCAGCATTTT. This encodes CASSQVARGGPQHF.

As for this clone: Other DNA sequences within the sample encode an identical CDR3. CDR3 DNA: TGTGCCAGCAGCCTGGGTATCGCAGGCGATTCACCCCTCCACTTT. Its translation is CASSLGIAGDSPLHF. The chain links TRBV5-4 to TRBJ1-6; D is ambiguous. The CDR3 runs to 15 residues. V lost 4 bases and J lost 8, with 16 bases in between. The germline V gene has CDR1 SGHNT and CDR2 YYREEE (reference sequence).

The sample holds a few counts of this clone. V usage is TRBV10-3 and J usage is TRBJ2-7; maybe TRBD2 (7 bases). Germline V gene sequence: CDR1 ENHRY, CDR2 SYGVKD. The CDR3 is made up of 13 amino acids. V lost 10 bases to trimming and J lost 6 bases, with 19 bases between them. The CDR3 sequence: CATRGTPGGEQYF. The CDR3 region has the DNA TGTGCCACCCGCGGGACACCGGGGGGCGAGCAGTACTTC.

This chain uses TRBV28 with TRBJ1-5; 8 bases line up with TRBD1. J was trimmed by 1 base and V by 3 bases; bases with no gene match: 2. CDR3 size: 15 residues. Germline CDR1 and CDR2: MDHEN and SYDVKM. The CDR3 DNA follows: TGTGCCAGCAGTTTTTCAGGGGGCAGCAATCAGCCCCAGCATTTT. Its protein product is CASSFSGGSNQPQHF.

The sample holds a few counts of this clone. This rearrangement joins TRBV6-4 to TRBJ2-1; 11 bases align to TRBD1. CDR1 is MRHNA and CDR2 is SNTAGT in the germline V gene. The ends lost 5 bases at V and 8 bases at J; junction bases unmatched: 5. This CDR3 comprises 14 residues. The CDR3 nucleotides read TGTGCCAGCAGTACCGGGACAGGGGGTGATGAGCAGTTCTTC. The encoded protein is CASSTGTGGDEQFF.

The V call is TRBV10-3, the J call TRBJ1-4; unclear D gene. Germline CDR1 reads ENHRY; CDR2 reads SYGVKD. Trimming pared 11 bases from V and 5 bases from J, leaving 15 bases between. The CDR3 runs to 13 residues. CDR3 amino acids: CASNAGLNEKLFF. The CDR3 bases are TGTGCCTCGAACGCCGGGTTAAATGAAAAACTGTTTTTT.

J is TRBJ1-5 and V is TRBV28; 7 bases line up with TRBD1. Germline lookup yields CDR1 MDHEN and CDR2 SYDVKM. This CDR3 contains 14 residues. V lost 7 bases to trimming and J lost 6 bases; unmatched junction nucleotides: 9. The CDR3 DNA follows: TGTGCCAGCAACAACAGGGGATATGGTCAGCCCCAGCATTTT. Its translation is CASNNRGYGQPQHF.

V and J are TRBV10-3 and TRBJ2-7; 9 positions agree with TRBD1. Germline CDR1 and CDR2: ENHRY and SYGVKD. Germline trimming cut 4 bases from V and 0 bases from J; bases unmatched to any gene: 10. CDR3 length: 17 amino acids. CDR3 residues: CAISGPGTGSLSYEQYF. CDR3 DNA: TGTGCCATCAGTGGTCCCGGGACAGGGTCCCTCTCCTACGAGCAGTACTTC.

This chain connects TRBV18 to TRBJ2-3; TRBD1 is a possible D gene (6 bases). The CDR3 spans 15 residues. The germline V gene encodes CDR1 KGHSH and CDR2 LQKENI. V lost 4 bases, J lost 0 bases, and 11 bases lay in between. In DNA form, the CDR3 reads TGTGCCAGCTCACACAGGGCAGGTAGCACAGATACGCAGTATTTT. Protein sequence: CASSHRAGSTDTQYF.

The rearrangement joins TRBV28 to TRBJ2-4; TRBD1 matches 11 bases. CDR1 and CDR2 from the germline V gene are MDHEN and SYDVKM. The CDR3 spans 20 residues. Germline trimming cut 6 bases from V and 0 bases from J; bases unmatched to any gene: 16. The CDR3 loop reads CASSQPGQGVWGLAKNIQYF. The CDR3 region has the DNA TGTGCCAGCAGCCAACCGGGACAGGGGGTTTGGGGACTAGCCAAAAACATTCAGTACTTC. The full variable domain, with the rest looked up from reference TRBV28 and TRBJ2-4, is DVKVTQSSRYLVKRTGEKVFLECVQDMDHENMFWYRQDPGLGLRLIYFSYDVKMKEKGDIPEGYSVSREKKERFSLILESASTNQTSMYLCASSQPGQGVWGLAKNIQYFGAGTRLSVL.

V usage is TRBV6-1 and J usage is TRBJ2-2, with 8 positions matching TRBD2. After removal of 4 bases from V and 1 base from J, the junction contained 2 bases not matched to a gene. The length of the CDR3 is 15 residues. Germline V gene sequence: CDR1 MNHNS, CDR2 SASEGT. CDR3 in amino acids: CASSGSGVNTGELFF. The CDR3 DNA reads as TGTGCCAGCAGTGGTAGCGGGGTGAACACCGGGGAGCTGTTTTTT.

This chain links TRBV5-4 with TRBJ1-1, with no clear D. V lost 1 base and J 0 bases, leaving 10 bases between the germline ends. Germline CDR1 is SGHNT and CDR2 is YYREEE (reference sequence). The CDR3 has 15 amino acids. CDR3: CASSLMAALNTEAFF. In nucleotides, the CDR3 is TGTGCCAGCAGCTTGATGGCAGCGTTGAACACTGAAGCTTTCTTT.

The chain uses TRBV29-1 and TRBJ2-7; 8 bases fit TRBD2. CDR1 is SQVTM and CDR2 is ANQGSEA in the germline V gene. There are 15 residues in the CDR3. Trimming removed 6 bases from V and 7 bases from J; junction bases left unmatched: 17. Written as DNA, the CDR3 is TGCAGCGTGCGAAGCACCCTGCGGGGGGTTGGTGAGCAGTACTTC. This gives the protein CSVRSTLRGVGEQYF.